The 31 T cell receptor beta chains below all came from one sample that was sequenced in a study of blood T cells in healthy people across ages. Sample-barcoded 5' priming and a J-beta primer mix drove a second PCR of roughly 6 to 12 cycles. TCRdb analysed the 5' RACE reads with MiXCR anew, one entry per CDR3 protein. The table has more than 700,000 distinct CDR3 sequences, around half seen once. The sample was blood. The receptors originated from a man at least 80 years old in good health.

V is TRBV7-9 and J is TRBJ1-2, with D perhaps TRBD1 (5 bases). This CDR3 has 16 residues. Germline V gene lookup returns CDR1 SEHNR and CDR2 FQNEAQ (reference sequence). With 3 bases removed from V and 1 base from J, the gap between germline ends came to 15 bases. DNA for the CDR3: TGTGCCAGCAGCTTGGGGATGACAGAAAATAACTATGGCTACACCTTC. The encoded protein is CASSLGMTENNYGYTF.

CDR3 in amino acids: CASSQSGTPTYEQYF. As DNA, the CDR3 is TGTGCCAGCAGCCAATCCGGGACTCCCACATACGAGCAGTACTTC. The chain combines TRBV4-2 with TRBJ2-7; tentative D call: TRBD2 (6 bases). Looked up from germline, CDR1 is LGHNA and CDR2 is YNFKEQ. The CDR3 is 15 amino acids. Deletions cut 2 bases from V and 4 bases from J, with 15 bases between.

The chain has TRBV29-1 and TRBJ2-1, with D unclear. This CDR3 has 11 residues. Trimming removed 5 bases from V and 10 bases from J, with 12 bases in between. Germline V lookup: CDR1 SQVTM, CDR2 ANQGSEA. The CDR3 loop reads CSVKGSYEQFF. CDR3 bases: TGCAGCGTTAAGGGTTCCTACGAGCAGTTCTTC.

This clonotype turned up a few times. The gene calls are TRBV7-9 and TRBJ2-1; D unresolved. This CDR3 has 15 amino acids. V was clipped by 5 bases and J by 2 bases, with 13 bases between them. Germline CDR1 is SEHNR and CDR2 is FQNEAQ (reference sequence). For the CDR3, the DNA is TGTGCCAGCAGCCCTCTAGGAGTAACCTACAATGAGCAGTTCTTC. Translated, it gives CASSPLGVTYNEQFF.

This clonotype was detected a few times. This chain joins TRBV20-1 and TRBJ2-1, with TRBD2 matching over 15 bases. The V segment lost 5 bases and the J segment 4 bases; nucleotides outside the gene matches: 15. Germline V CDR1 and CDR2: DFQATT, SNEGSKA (reference sequence). CDR3 length: 19 amino acids. As DNA, the CDR3 is TGCAGTGCTTGGACTAGCGGGAGGGTGGAGGGAAAGAAATACAATGAGCAGTTCTTC. Translating it yields CSAWTSGRVEGKKYNEQFF.

The chain recombines TRBV20-1 with TRBJ2-7; D remains unclear. V was trimmed by 5 bases and J by 3 bases, leaving 17 bases between them. The germline V gene encodes CDR1 DFQATT and CDR2 SNEGSKA (reference sequence). This CDR3 comprises 14 residues. The CDR3 here is CSAAPVKVNYEQYF. As DNA, the CDR3 is TGCAGTGCTGCCCCAGTTAAGGTGAACTACGAGCAGTACTTC.

This clonotype has just a few counts. V usage is TRBV20-1 and J usage is TRBJ2-5; tentatively, D is TRBD2 (6 bases). Germline CDR1 and CDR2: DFQATT and SNEGSKA (reference sequence). This CDR3 is 13 amino acids long. V gave up 6 bases and J gave up 5 bases, with 16 bases separating them. The DNA for the CDR3 is TGCAGTGCGGGGGGAACTAGTAAGGAGACCCAGTACTTC. It encodes CSAGGTSKETQYF.

A few counts support this clonotype. The rearrangement links TRBV20-1 to TRBJ2-5; 9 bases agree with TRBD2. Matching the DNA end better, TRBJ2-7 makes the J call doubtful. Germline values: CDR1 DFQATT, CDR2 SNEGSKA (reference sequence). The length of the CDR3 is 15 residues. The DNA for the CDR3 is TGCAGTGCTACTCCGTGGGCGGGAGGGTTTTACGAGCAGTACTTC. Translated, it gives CSATPWAGGFYEQYF.

The chain couples TRBV10-3 to TRBJ2-1, with 7 nucleotides matching TRBD2. Trimming took 7 bases from V and 7 from J; bases not matched to a gene: 10. This CDR3 has 14 residues. CDR1 is ENHRY, CDR2 SYGVKD, per germline. In nucleotides, the CDR3 is TGTGCCATCATGAGGGGTGCAGCGGGAAATGAGCAGTTCTTC. It is translated as CAIMRGAAGNEQFF.

This sequence joins TRBV6-1 and TRBJ1-5, with D maybe TRBD1 (5 bases). Trimming took 1 base from V and 5 from J, leaving 9 bases between them. CDR1 is MNHNS and CDR2 is SASEGT in the germline V gene. CDR3 size: 14 residues. This chain's CDR3 is CASSEGGADQPQHF. The CDR3 bases are TGTGCCAGCAGTGAAGGAGGGGCGGATCAGCCCCAGCATTTT.

V usage is TRBV24-1 and J usage is TRBJ2-1; TRBD2 agrees at 9 bases. Germline V lookup: CDR1 KGHDR, CDR2 SFDVKD. The CDR3 length is 16 residues. V trimming: 4 bases; J trimming: 4 bases; junction bases outside the gene matches: 7. CDR3 in amino acids: CATSDPGREGYNEQFF. In DNA, the CDR3 is TGTGCCACCAGTGACCCCGGGCGGGAGGGTTACAATGAGCAGTTCTTC.

This chain uses TRBV11-3 with TRBJ2-5; the match to TRBD1 covers 7 bases. The CDR3 sequence is 11 residues long. CDR1 is SGHNT and CDR2 is YENEEA in the germline V gene. The trim removed 5 bases at V and 11 bases at J, leaving 5 bases unmatched. The chain's CDR3 is CASSGGRGQYF. Here the CDR3 DNA reads TGTGCCAGCAGCGGGGGCAGGGGGCAGTACTTC.

V and J are TRBV5-6 and TRBJ1-1; D is undetermined. Germline-derived CDR1 and CDR2 are SGHDT and YYEEEE. The V end was cut by 0 bases, the J end by 3 bases, with 15 bases between. The CDR3 spans 16 residues. The CDR3 DNA reads TGTGCCAGCAGCTTGGGGCTGGGGTTCTGGGACACTGAAGCTTTCTTT. This encodes CASSLGLGFWDTEAFF.

The chain has TRBV12-3 or TRBV12-4 and TRBJ1-5, with 10 bases lining up with TRBD1. J gave up 1 base and V 3 bases, and 3 bases lay outside the gene matches. This CDR3 has 16 residues. CDR3 region: CASSFGTGASNQPQHF. CDR3 DNA sequence: TGTGCCAGCAGTTTTGGGACAGGGGCAAGCAATCAGCCCCAGCATTTT.

The CDR3 region has the DNA TGTGCCAGCAGTTACTCGGGGGATGTAGGTGAAGCTTTCTTT. It yields the protein CASSYSGDVGEAFF. The V gene is TRBV6-5, the J gene TRBJ1-1, with D possibly being TRBD1 (5 bases). Trimming removed 0 bases from V and 7 bases from J, with 12 bases in between. This CDR3 spans 14 amino acids. CDR1 and CDR2 from the germline V gene are MNHEY and SVGAGI.

This chain's CDR3 is CASSRRGGEGETQYF. CDR3 bases: TGTGCCAGCAGTCGACGTGGGGGCGAGGGAGAGACCCAGTACTTC. This chain uses TRBV6-5 with TRBJ2-5, with D possibly TRBD1 on 6 matching bases. This CDR3 region has 15 residues. CDR1 is MNHEY and CDR2 is SVGAGI in the germline V gene. The V and J ends lost 5 bases and 4 bases respectively, with 17 bases between them.

The CDR3 sequence: CASSASYEQFF. CDR3 in DNA: TGTGCCAGCAGTGCTTCCTATGAGCAGTTCTTC. The chain has TRBV6-5 and TRBJ2-1, with D hard to call. CDR1 and CDR2 (germline): MNHEY, SVGAGI. CDR3 size: 11 residues. V was clipped by 5 bases and J by 8 bases, with 7 bases between them.

A remark on this clonotype: A junction end diverges from the germline sequence, so it may reflect a read error. The V call is TRBV28, the J call TRBJ2-5, with TRBD2 identical over 11 bases. Near its end, the DNA agrees better with TRBJ2-7, so the J call may be wrong. The CDR3 length is 14 residues. Germline V gene lookup returns CDR1 MDHEN and CDR2 SYDVKM. CDR3 bases: TGTGCCAGCAGTGTATGGCTAGCGGGAGGCGAGCAGTACTTC. Translated, it gives CASSVWLAGGEQYF.

This clonotype was seen more than once but under ten times. The chain employs TRBV6-5 and TRBJ1-4, with D possibly being TRBD1 (5 bases). This CDR3 comprises 14 residues. The germline CDR1 and CDR2 sequences are MNHEY and SVGAGI. V was clipped by 7 bases and J by 4 bases, with 13 bases between them. CDR3 protein: CASKSGPLNEKLFF. Written as DNA, the CDR3 is TGTGCCAGCAAATCGGGACCGCTTAATGAAAAACTGTTTTTT.

The V and J genes are TRBV10-3 and TRBJ1-5; 7 bases align to TRBD1. This CDR3 comprises 13 residues. J lost 4 bases, V lost 6 bases, and 3 bases had no gene match. The germline CDR1 and CDR2 sequences are ENHRY and SYGVKD. In DNA form, the CDR3 reads TGTGCCATCAGGGGACAGCAAAATCAGCCCCAGCATTTT. Its translation is CAIRGQQNQPQHF.

This clonotype was found many times. V is TRBV5-1 and J is TRBJ2-7; the match to TRBD2 covers 8 bases. Germline V lookup: CDR1 SGHRS, CDR2 YFSETQ. CDR3 size: 16 residues. Trimming cost V 3 bases and J 5 bases; bases outside gene matches: 13. The CDR3 bases are TGCGCCAGCAGCTCCGGGGAGATAGCGGGATTAAACGAGCAGTACTTC. Protein sequence: CASSSGEIAGLNEQYF.

This clonotype was detected only a few times. The rearrangement links TRBV6-1 to TRBJ2-3; TRBD2 matches at 13 bases. Germline lookup yields CDR1 MNHNS and CDR2 SASEGT. This CDR3 spans 18 amino acids. V was pared by 5 bases and J by 2 bases, with 10 bases of the junction left unmatched. The CDR3 sequence: CASSRTSGSARFTDTQYF. The CDR3 region has the DNA TGTGCCAGCAGTAGGACTAGCGGGAGTGCAAGATTCACAGATACGCAGTATTTT.

CDR3 nucleotides: TGTGCCAGCAGGAGGGCAGGGTCAGGAGATGGCTACACCTTC. The encoded protein is CASRRAGSGDGYTF. The chain recombines TRBV6-5 with TRBJ1-2; tentative D call: TRBD1 (5 bases). Trimming pared 6 bases from V and 6 bases from J, leaving 17 bases between. Germline V gene data show CDR1 as MNHEY and CDR2 as SVGAGI. This CDR3 region has 14 residues.

The chain links TRBV6-5 to TRBJ1-2, with no clear D. Germline values: CDR1 MNHEY, CDR2 SVGAGI. This CDR3 is built from 12 residues. V was shortened by 5 bases and J by 6 bases, with 10 bases between the two germline ends. The CDR3 region is CASSVGVDGYTF. CDR3 DNA: TGTGCCAGCAGTGTCGGGGTGGATGGCTACACCTTC.

The chain employs TRBV29-1 and TRBJ1-2; possibly TRBD1 for D (5 bases). V was shortened by 3 bases and J by 2 bases, with 13 bases between the two germline ends. This CDR3 is 14 amino acids long. CDR1 is SQVTM and CDR2 is ANQGSEA in the germline V gene. As DNA, the CDR3 is TGCAGCGTTGATCTCATCGACAGAAACTATGGCTACACCTTC. It specifies CSVDLIDRNYGYTF.

The chain employs TRBV6-6 and TRBJ2-5; 8 bases are shared with TRBD1. This CDR3 has 16 amino acids. Unmatched junction bases numbered 6, after V lost 2 bases and J lost 1 base. Germline V gives CDR1 MNHNY, CDR2 SVGAGI (reference sequence). CDR3 sequence (DNA): TGTGCCAGCAGTTACGGGGGACAGGCGCGCCAAGAGACCCAGTACTTC. It codes for CASSYGGQARQETQYF.

The rearrangement uses TRBV6-5 and TRBJ1-1, with D tentatively TRBD1 (5 bases). The CDR3 length is 13 residues. V lost 7 bases and J 4 bases, leaving 13 bases between the germline ends. Germline V gene data show CDR1 as MNHEY and CDR2 as SVGAGI. This chain's CDR3 is CASTRGDRTEAFF. The DNA for the CDR3 is TGTGCCAGCACCCGGGGCGATCGCACTGAAGCTTTCTTT.

In nucleotides, the CDR3 is TGTGCCATCGCCGCCTCACAAGGCCAGAACACTGAAGCTTTCTTT. It yields the protein CAIAASQGQNTEAFF. The V and J genes are TRBV10-3 and TRBJ1-1; D is undetermined. The CDR3 is 15 amino acids. The germline V and J ends were trimmed by 8 bases and 1 base, with 17 bases remaining between them. Germline V gene data show CDR1 as ENHRY and CDR2 as SYGVKD.

The gene calls are TRBV6-1 and TRBJ2-1; TRBD2 matches 7 bases. The closer fit of TRBJ2-7 to the DNA end suggests the J call may be wrong. The CDR3 contains 14 residues. The germline V gene encodes CDR1 MNHNS and CDR2 SASEGT. The CDR3 sequence is CASSDLAEGYEQYF. The CDR3 DNA follows: TGTGCCAGCAGTGATCTAGCGGAAGGCTACGAGCAGTACTTC.

This clonotype was observed a few times. CDR3 coding DNA: TGTGCCAGCAGCTTAAGCCTGTCGAGTCAAGAGACCCAGTACTTC. This encodes CASSLSLSSQETQYF. The chain couples TRBV7-9 to TRBJ2-5; D unclear. The CDR3 totals 15 residues. The germline V gene encodes CDR1 SEHNR and CDR2 FQNEAQ (reference sequence). The germline V and J ends were trimmed by 2 bases and 2 bases, with 12 bases remaining between them.

J is TRBJ1-2 and V is TRBV19; D possibly corresponds to TRBD1 (6 bases). CDR3 length: 14 amino acids. CDR1 is LNHDA, CDR2 SQIVND, per germline (reference sequence). Trimming pared 5 bases from V and 1 base from J, leaving 11 bases between. CDR3 loop: CASSGQMFNYGYTF. CDR3 in DNA: TGTGCCAGTAGTGGACAGATGTTTAACTATGGCTACACCTTC.